A single TCR beta chain is shown here with its context. CDR3 length: 14 residues. CDR1 and CDR2 from the germline V gene are DFQATT and SNEGSKA (reference sequence). V shed 1 base and J 5 bases; nucleotides not matched to a gene: 5. This entry belongs to a study of identical twins. TCRdb analysed the 5' RACE reads with MiXCR anew, one entry per CDR3 protein. The sample shows roughly 250,000 distinct CDR3 sequences, roughly an eighth of them seen only once. All of the donors were Caucasians in good health. The V call is TRBV20-1, the J call TRBJ2-5; 9 bases are shared with TRBD2. This sequence was found in a woman under 30 in good health. Sequenced: memory (CD45RO+) T cells sorted from blood. In DNA, the CDR3 is TGCAGTGCTAGAGCTGCGGGAGGGCGGGAGACCCAGTACTTC. Amino acid sequence: CSARAAGGRETQYF.